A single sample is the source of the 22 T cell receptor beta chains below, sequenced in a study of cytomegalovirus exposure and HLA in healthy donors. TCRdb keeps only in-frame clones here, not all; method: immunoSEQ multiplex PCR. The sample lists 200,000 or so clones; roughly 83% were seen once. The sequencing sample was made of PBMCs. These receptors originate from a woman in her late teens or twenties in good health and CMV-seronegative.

Here the CDR3 reads CASGPRGTQETQYF. CDR3 sequence (DNA): TGTGCCAGCGGCCCTCGAGGTACCCAAGAGACCCAGTACTTC. The chain carries TRBV6-6 and TRBJ2-5; D is unresolved. V was clipped by 8 bases and J by 1 base, with 14 bases between them. The CDR3 extends over 14 amino acids. Germline CDR1 reads MNHNY; CDR2 reads SVGAGI (reference sequence).

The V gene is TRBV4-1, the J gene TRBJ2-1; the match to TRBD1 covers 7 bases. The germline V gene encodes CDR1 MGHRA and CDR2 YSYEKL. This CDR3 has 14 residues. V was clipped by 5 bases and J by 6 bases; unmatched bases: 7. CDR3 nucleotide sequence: TGCGCCAGCAGCTCCCTCGGGACAGCCAATGAGCAGTTCTTC. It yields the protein CASSSLGTANEQFF.

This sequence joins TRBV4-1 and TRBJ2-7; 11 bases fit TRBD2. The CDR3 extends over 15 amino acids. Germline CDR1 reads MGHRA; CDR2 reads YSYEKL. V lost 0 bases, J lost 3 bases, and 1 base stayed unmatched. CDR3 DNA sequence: TGCGCCAGCAGCCAAGAGACTAGCGGGAACTACGAGCAGTACTTC. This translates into CASSQETSGNYEQYF.

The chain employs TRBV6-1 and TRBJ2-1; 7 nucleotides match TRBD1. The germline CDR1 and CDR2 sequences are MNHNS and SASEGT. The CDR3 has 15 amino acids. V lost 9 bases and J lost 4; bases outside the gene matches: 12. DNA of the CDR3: TGTGCCAGTTCGAACCGGGACAGAGTGTACAATGAGCAGTTCTTC. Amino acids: CASSNRDRVYNEQFF.

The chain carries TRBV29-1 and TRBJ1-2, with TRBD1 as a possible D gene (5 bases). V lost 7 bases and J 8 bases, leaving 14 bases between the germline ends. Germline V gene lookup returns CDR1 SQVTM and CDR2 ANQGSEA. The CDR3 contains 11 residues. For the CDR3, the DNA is TGCAGCGCCCACGGACACTTCGGCTACACCTTC. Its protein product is CSAHGHFGYTF.

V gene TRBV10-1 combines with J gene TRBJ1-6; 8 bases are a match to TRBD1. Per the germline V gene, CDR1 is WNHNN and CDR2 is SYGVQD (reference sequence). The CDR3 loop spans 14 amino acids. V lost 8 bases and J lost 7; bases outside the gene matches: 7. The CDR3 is CASSGTGPNSPLHF. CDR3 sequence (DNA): TGCGCCAGCTCCGGGACAGGCCCGAATTCACCCCTCCACTTT.

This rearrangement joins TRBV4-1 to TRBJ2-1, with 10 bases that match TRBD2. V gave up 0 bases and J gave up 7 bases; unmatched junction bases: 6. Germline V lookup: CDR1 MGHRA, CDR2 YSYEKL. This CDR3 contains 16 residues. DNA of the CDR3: TGCGCCAGCAGCCAAGATGTCAGCGGGGGGGGTAATGAGCAGTTCTTC. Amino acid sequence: CASSQDVSGGGNEQFF.

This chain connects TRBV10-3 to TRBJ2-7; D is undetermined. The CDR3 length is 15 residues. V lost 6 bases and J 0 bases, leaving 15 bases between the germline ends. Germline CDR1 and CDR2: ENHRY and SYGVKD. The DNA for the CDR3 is TGTGCCATCAGCGTGACACTCCCGAGCTCCTACGAGCAGTACTTC. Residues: CAISVTLPSSYEQYF.

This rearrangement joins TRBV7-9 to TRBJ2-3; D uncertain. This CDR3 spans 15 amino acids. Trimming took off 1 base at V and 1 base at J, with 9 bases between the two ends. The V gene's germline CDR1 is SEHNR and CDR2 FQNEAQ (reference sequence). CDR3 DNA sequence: TGTGCCAGCAGCTTAGAAGTAGGGCGCACAGATACGCAGTATTTT. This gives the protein CASSLEVGRTDTQYF.

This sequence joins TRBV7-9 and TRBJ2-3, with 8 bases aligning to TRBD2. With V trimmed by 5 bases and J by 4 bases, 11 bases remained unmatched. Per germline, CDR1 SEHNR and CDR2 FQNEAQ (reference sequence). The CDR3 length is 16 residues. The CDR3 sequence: CASSRFGSGEADTQYF. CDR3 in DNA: TGTGCCAGCAGCCGCTTCGGTAGCGGGGAAGCAGATACGCAGTATTTT.

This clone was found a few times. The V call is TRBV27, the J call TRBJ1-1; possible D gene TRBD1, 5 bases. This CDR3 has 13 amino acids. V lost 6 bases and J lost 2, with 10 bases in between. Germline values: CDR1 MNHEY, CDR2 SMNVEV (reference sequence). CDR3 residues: CASRDIVNTEAFF. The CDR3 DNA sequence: TGTGCCAGCAGGGACATTGTAAACACTGAAGCTTTCTTT.

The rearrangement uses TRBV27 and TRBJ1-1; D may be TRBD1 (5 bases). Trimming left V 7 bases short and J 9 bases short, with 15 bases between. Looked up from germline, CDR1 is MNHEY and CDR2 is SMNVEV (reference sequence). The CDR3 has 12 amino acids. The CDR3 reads CASNNPGTQAFF. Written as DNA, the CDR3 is TGTGCCAGCAATAATCCCGGGACCCAAGCTTTCTTT.

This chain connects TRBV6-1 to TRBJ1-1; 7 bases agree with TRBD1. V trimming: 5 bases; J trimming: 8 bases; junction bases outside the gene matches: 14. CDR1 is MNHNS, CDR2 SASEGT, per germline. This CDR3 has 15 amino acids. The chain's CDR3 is CASSNRRQGRGEAFF. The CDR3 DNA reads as TGTGCCAGCAGTAACCGGAGGCAGGGCAGGGGGGAAGCTTTCTTT.

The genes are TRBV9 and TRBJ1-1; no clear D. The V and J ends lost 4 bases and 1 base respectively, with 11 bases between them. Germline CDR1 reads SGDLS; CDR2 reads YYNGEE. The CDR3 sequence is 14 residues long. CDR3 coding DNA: TGTGCCAGCAGCCCCGAAGTAGGGAACACTGAAGCTTTCTTT. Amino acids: CASSPEVGNTEAFF.

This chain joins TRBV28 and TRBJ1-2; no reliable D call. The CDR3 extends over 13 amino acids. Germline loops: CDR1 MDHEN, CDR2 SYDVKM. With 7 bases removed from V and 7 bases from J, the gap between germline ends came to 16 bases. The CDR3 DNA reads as TGTGCCAGCACCACCACCCGTGGTGGTGGCTACACCTTC. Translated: CASTTTRGGGYTF.

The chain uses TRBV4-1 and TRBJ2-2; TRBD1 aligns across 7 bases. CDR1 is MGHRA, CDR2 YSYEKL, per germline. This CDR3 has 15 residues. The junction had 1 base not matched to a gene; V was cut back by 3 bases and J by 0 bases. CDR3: CASSHGTANTGELFF. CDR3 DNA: TGCGCCAGCAGCCACGGGACAGCGAACACCGGGGAGCTGTTTTTT.

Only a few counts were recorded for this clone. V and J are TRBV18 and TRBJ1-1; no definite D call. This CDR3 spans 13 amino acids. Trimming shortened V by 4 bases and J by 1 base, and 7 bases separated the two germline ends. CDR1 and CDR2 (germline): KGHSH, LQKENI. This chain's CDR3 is CASSLGENTEAFF. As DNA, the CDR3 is TGTGCCAGCTCACTCGGGGAGAACACTGAAGCTTTCTTT.

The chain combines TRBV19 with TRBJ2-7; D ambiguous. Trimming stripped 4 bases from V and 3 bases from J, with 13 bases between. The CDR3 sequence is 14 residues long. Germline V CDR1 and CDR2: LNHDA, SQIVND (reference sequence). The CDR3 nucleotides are TGTGCCAGTAGTACCCCGTTGCAACACTACGAGCAGTACTTC. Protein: CASSTPLQHYEQYF.

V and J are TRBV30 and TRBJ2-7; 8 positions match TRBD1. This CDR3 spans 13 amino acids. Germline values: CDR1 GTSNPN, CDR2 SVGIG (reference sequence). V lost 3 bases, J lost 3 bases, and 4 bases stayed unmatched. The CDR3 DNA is TGTGCCTGGAGCCCAGGACAGGGCTACGAGCAGTACTTC. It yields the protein CAWSPGQGYEQYF.

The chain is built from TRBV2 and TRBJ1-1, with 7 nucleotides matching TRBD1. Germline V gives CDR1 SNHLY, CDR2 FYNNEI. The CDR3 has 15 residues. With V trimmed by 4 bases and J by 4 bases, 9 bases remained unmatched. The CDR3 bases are TGTGCCAGCAGTGTTAGAGGGGGCTCAAGCACTGAAGCTTTCTTT. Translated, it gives CASSVRGGSSTEAFF.

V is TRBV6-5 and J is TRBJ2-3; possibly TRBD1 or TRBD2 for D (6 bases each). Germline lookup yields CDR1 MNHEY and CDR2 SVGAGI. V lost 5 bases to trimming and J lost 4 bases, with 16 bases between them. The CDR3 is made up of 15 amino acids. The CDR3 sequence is CASSPRGARADTQYF. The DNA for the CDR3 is TGTGCCAGCAGTCCGAGGGGGGCGCGCGCAGATACGCAGTATTTT.

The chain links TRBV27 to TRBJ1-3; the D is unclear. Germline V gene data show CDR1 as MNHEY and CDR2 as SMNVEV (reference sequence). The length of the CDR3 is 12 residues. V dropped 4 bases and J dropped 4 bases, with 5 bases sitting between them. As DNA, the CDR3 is TGTGCCAGCAGTTCCGGGGGAAACACCATATATTTT. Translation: CASSSGGNTIYF.